One and the same sample provided the 25 T cell receptor beta chains below, sequenced in a study of post-analysis software for immune sequencing data. Points from the study as a whole: The study found TRBV5-6, TRBV5-1 and TRBV20-1 among about five TRBV segments more frequent in patients than controls.

Unique molecular identifiers featured in each of the TCR beta cDNA libraries. One entry per CDR3 protein, called by TCRdb with MiXCR from the PCR reads. This sample carries 750,000 to 900,000 distinct CDR3 sequences, approximately 44% of them seen once, and the ten largest clones take just under 5%. No antigen has been identified for these receptors. Sequenced input: blood. Receptor source: a girl under 18 with multiple sclerosis.

The rearrangement links TRBV14 to TRBJ1-1, with 9 positions matching TRBD1. The CDR3 length is 17 residues. V was pared by 3 bases and J by 4 bases, with 12 bases of the junction left unmatched. Per germline, CDR1 SGHDN and CDR2 FVKESK. In DNA, the CDR3 is TGTGCCAGCAGCCAGGCGCCGGGACAGGGTTTTGGCACTGAAGCTTTCTTT. It yields the protein CASSQAPGQGFGTEAFF.

This clonotype was counted between two and nine times. The chain couples TRBV28 to TRBJ1-2; 8 bases are a match to TRBD1. Germline assignment: CDR1 MDHEN and CDR2 SYDVKM. The CDR3 is made up of 13 amino acids. Germline trimming cut 1 base from V and 10 bases from J; bases unmatched to any gene: 5. The CDR3 DNA reads TGTGCCAGCAGTTTATTAGCCCAGGGGGCCTACACCTTC. The encoded protein is CASSLLAQGAYTF.

This clonotype was seen only a few times. The CDR3 region is CASSEGQAHEQYF. The CDR3 DNA reads as TGTGCCAGCAGTGAGGGACAGGCTCACGAGCAGTACTTC. The chain is built from TRBV6-4 and TRBJ2-5; 8 nucleotides line up with TRBD1. With the DNA end fitting TRBJ2-7 better, the J assignment may be wrong. The CDR3 contains 13 residues. CDR1 and CDR2 from the germline V gene are MRHNA and SNTAGT.

This chain joins TRBV20-1 and TRBJ2-7, with a weak D call TRBD1 (6 bases). This CDR3 has 15 amino acids. V was cut by 1 base and J by 0 bases, with 13 bases left in between. In germline, CDR1 is DFQATT, CDR2 SNEGSKA (reference sequence). The CDR3 DNA reads as TGCAGTGCTAGAGCCGGGGACATCACCTCCTACGAGCAGTACTTC. It codes for CSARAGDITSYEQYF.

The chain combines TRBV20-1 with TRBJ1-6; TRBD1 matches at 8 bases. Germline values: CDR1 DFQATT, CDR2 SNEGSKA (reference sequence). The CDR3 sequence is 14 residues long. V shed 5 bases, J shed 7 bases, and the junction held 7 bases outside the gene matches. CDR3 region: CSAPDRGDNSPLHF. CDR3 DNA sequence: TGCAGTGCTCCTGACAGGGGAGACAATTCACCCCTCCACTTT.

This clonotype was observed a handful of times. A junction boundary mismatches the germline segment, possibly from a read error. The J gene is TRBJ2-1, the V gene TRBV27, with D possibly matching TRBD2 (6 bases). The CDR3 is made up of 19 amino acids. Germline CDR1 reads MNHEY; CDR2 reads SMNVEV (reference sequence). CDR3: CANSLRISGHRTGGNEQFF. CDR3 DNA sequence: TGTGCCAACAGTTTAAGAATCTCAGGACATCGGACCGGGGGCAATGAGCAGTTCTTC.

This chain connects TRBV4-3 to TRBJ2-3; maybe TRBD2 (5 bases). The CDR3 runs 16 residues. CDR1 and CDR2 from the germline V gene are LGHNA and YSLEER. Trimming took off 1 base at V and 6 bases at J, with 17 bases between the two ends. CDR3 in DNA: TGCGCCAGCAGCCAAGCCTGGAGATACCCGGGGGATACGCAGTATTTT. Protein product: CASSQAWRYPGDTQYF.

The genes are TRBV13 and TRBJ2-4; D remains unclear. The J call could be wrong; TRBJ2-7 is a better fit for the DNA end. This CDR3 is built from 13 residues. The germline gives CDR1 PRHDT, CDR2 FYEKMQ (reference sequence). In DNA, the CDR3 is TGTGCCAGCAGCAACCACTTTGAGGACGAGCAGTACTTC. As protein: CASSNHFEDEQYF.

The rearrangement links TRBV20-1 to TRBJ2-3; D not certain. The CDR3 runs to 12 residues. Looked up from germline, CDR1 is DFQATT and CDR2 is SNEGSKA (reference sequence). V lost 6 bases to trimming and J lost 2 bases, with 9 bases between them. In DNA, the CDR3 is TGCAGTGCCCCGGGTTACACAGATACGCAGTATTTT. Its protein product is CSAPGYTDTQYF.

In this sample, this clonotype turned up once. This chain joins TRBV12-3 or TRBV12-4 and TRBJ1-2; D might be TRBD1 (6 bases). V was clipped by 3 bases and J by 5 bases, with 22 bases between them. The CDR3 totals 17 residues. The CDR3 DNA sequence: TGTGCCAGCAGTTTTAGGGCAGGGGCCCGCCGGCGGTATGGCTACACCTTC. Protein product: CASSFRAGARRRYGYTF.

This chain connects TRBV12-3 or TRBV12-4 to TRBJ2-3; the match to TRBD2 covers 14 bases. The CDR3 runs 15 residues. The J segment lost 5 bases and the V segment lost 8 bases, leaving 6 bases of the junction unmatched. The CDR3 DNA reads as TGTGCCAGCGCCCGACTAGCGGGAGGGGGAGATACGCAGTATTTT. Translated: CASARLAGGGDTQYF.

This clonotype showed up just once. The CDR3 nucleotides are TGTGCCAGCAGCTTGGGGGGTTTTGGACTGCTCTCCTACAATGAGCAGTTCTTC. It is translated as CASSLGGFGLLSYNEQFF. The chain has TRBV5-6 and TRBJ2-1, with D tentatively TRBD2 (5 bases). This CDR3 region has 18 residues. V lost 0 bases and J lost 0, with 16 bases in between. Germline V gene data show CDR1 as SGHDT and CDR2 as YYEEEE.

In this sample, this clonotype turned up a few times. This chain's CDR3 is CASSFEGRGGYGYTF. The CDR3 coding sequence is TGTGCCAGCAGTTTCGAGGGTCGTGGGGGCTATGGCTACACCTTC. The chain is built from TRBV12-3 or TRBV12-4 and TRBJ1-2; D may be TRBD1 (5 bases). The ends were cut back, 3 bases at V and 4 bases at J, with 15 bases in the middle. The CDR3 loop spans 15 amino acids.

CDR3 sequence: CASSGTTSGSANTQYF. CDR3 bases: TGTGCCAGCAGTGGGACGACTAGCGGGAGTGCAAATACGCAGTATTTT. The chain is built from TRBV9 and TRBJ2-3; 12 bases fit TRBD2. This CDR3 contains 16 residues. Germline loops: CDR1 SGDLS, CDR2 YYNGEE. Losses at the gene ends were 5 bases for V and 7 bases for J; bases not matched to a gene: 11.

The rearrangement joins TRBV12-3 or TRBV12-4 to TRBJ1-1, with 9 bases that match TRBD1. After removal of 6 bases from V and 7 bases from J, the junction contained 3 bases not matched to a gene. CDR3 length: 12 residues. The CDR3, as DNA: TGTGCCAGCAGCACAGGGGGCGGTGAAGCTTTCTTT. Encoded protein: CASSTGGGEAFF.

This clonotype was detected only once. At one end, the junction sequence differs from germline, possibly due to a read error. The chain carries TRBV5-5 and TRBJ1-1; D is possibly TRBD1 (5 bases). The germline gives CDR1 SGHKS, CDR2 YYEKEE (reference sequence). CDR3 size: 14 residues. The chain's CDR3 is CVSSLGQGNTEAFF. The CDR3, as DNA: TGTGTCAGCAGCTTGGGGCAGGGGAACACTGAAGCTTTCTTT.

This chain connects TRBV4-3 to TRBJ2-1, with D possibly matching TRBD1 (5 bases). The V gene's germline CDR1 is LGHNA and CDR2 YSLEER. Trimming took off 0 bases at V and 7 bases at J, with 13 bases between the two ends. CDR3 size: 15 residues. The CDR3 spells CASSQEKGIGNEQFF. The CDR3 nucleotides read TGCGCCAGCAGCCAAGAAAAGGGGATCGGTAATGAGCAGTTCTTC.

This chain joins TRBV29-1 and TRBJ1-5; no definite D call. This CDR3 has 14 residues. V lost 5 bases, J lost 1 base, and 12 bases lay in between. The germline V gene encodes CDR1 SQVTM and CDR2 ANQGSEA. CDR3 in amino acids: CSVSPGGSNQPQHF. DNA for the CDR3: TGCAGCGTTTCCCCAGGCGGGAGCAATCAGCCCCAGCATTTT.

The chain links TRBV7-3 to TRBJ2-1, with TRBD1 matching 7 bases. Trimming at V came to 5 bases and at J to 2 bases, leaving 6 bases not matched to a gene. Germline loops: CDR1 SGHTA, CDR2 FQGTGA. CDR3 length: 15 residues. The CDR3 bases are TGTGCCAGCAGCCCCTTAGGGACAGCCTACAATGAGCAGTTCTTC. This encodes CASSPLGTAYNEQFF.

This clonotype was detected a few times. J is TRBJ2-7 and V is TRBV7-2; D is uncertain. Germline V lookup: CDR1 SGHTA, CDR2 FQGNSA. CDR3 length: 14 amino acids. Trimming took 1 base from V and 1 from J, leaving 8 bases between them. Written as DNA, the CDR3 is TGTGCCAGCAGCTTAGAACCTATTTCCTACGAGCAGTACTTC. Its protein is CASSLEPISYEQYF.

CDR3 loop: CATSRPGTGAREKLFF. In DNA form, the CDR3 reads TGTGCCACCAGCAGACCCGGGACAGGGGCGAGAGAAAAACTGTTTTTT. The chain is built from TRBV15 and TRBJ1-4; 10 bases match TRBD1. After removal of 2 bases from V and 8 bases from J, the junction contained 8 bases not matched to a gene. Germline-derived CDR1 and CDR2 are LNHNV and YYDKDF (reference sequence). The CDR3 totals 16 residues.

V and J are TRBV28 and TRBJ2-7; 7 bases are shared with TRBD2. Trimming cost V 5 bases and J 3 bases; bases outside gene matches: 10. The CDR3 covers 15 residues. The germline gives CDR1 MDHEN, CDR2 SYDVKM. CDR3 sequence: CASSPMTSHFYEQYF. CDR3 in DNA: TGTGCCAGCAGTCCTATGACTAGCCATTTCTACGAGCAGTACTTC.

V and J are TRBV7-9 and TRBJ1-2, with D uncertain. The ends were cut back, 0 bases at V and 7 bases at J, with 12 bases in the middle. Germline V lookup: CDR1 SEHNR, CDR2 FQNEAQ (reference sequence). The CDR3 extends over 14 amino acids. The CDR3 coding sequence is TGTGCCAGCAGCTTAGCTGAATCACTCTCTGGCTACACCTTC. It is translated as CASSLAESLSGYTF. Full variable domain (remainder filled in from reference TRBV7-9 and TRBJ1-2): DTGVSQNPRHKITKRGQNVTFRCDPISEHNRLYWYRQTLGQGPEFLTYFQNEAQLEKSRLLSDRFSAERPKGSFSTLEIQRTEQGDSAMYLCASSLAESLSGYTFGSGTRLTVV.

The J gene is TRBJ2-1, the V gene TRBV20-1; D remains unclear. Germline CDR1 DFQATT, CDR2 SNEGSKA (reference sequence). This CDR3 region has 14 residues. V lost 6 bases, J lost 6 bases, and 18 bases lay in between. The CDR3 DNA reads TGCAGTGCAATAGGATCGACTCCTCTCAATGAGCAGTTCTTC. Residues: CSAIGSTPLNEQFF.

The chain links TRBV20-1 to TRBJ2-1, with 14 bases lining up with TRBD2. CDR3 length: 17 residues. V shed 3 bases, J shed 1 base, and the junction held 5 bases outside the gene matches. From germline, CDR1 is DFQATT and CDR2 SNEGSKA (reference sequence). The CDR3 loop is CSARAGLAGESYNEQFF. The CDR3 DNA reads as TGCAGTGCTAGGGCGGGACTAGCGGGAGAGTCCTACAATGAGCAGTTCTTC.